The sequence of this T cell receptor beta chain was determined in a study of naive and memory T cell subsets. Ligated cDNA underwent four rounds of PCR with nested alpha and beta constant region primers and SP2. TCRdb reprocessed the 5' RACE reads with MiXCR, giving one entry per CDR3 protein. Of tens of thousands of distinct CDR3 sequences in the sample, about 7.1% are singletons; the top ten hold 9.8%. At least ten counts were recorded for this clonotype. In germline, CDR1 is MNHEY, CDR2 SVGEGT. This CDR3 region has 14 residues. The V gene end was trimmed by 4 bases and the J gene end by 5 bases; junction bases not matched to a gene: 5. A UMI-containing oligonucleotide was joined by 3' ligation to the TCR cDNA template. Whole-blood samples were over 2 ml of peripheral blood from healthy adult volunteers.

The source is a female donor in good health. The chain joins TRBV6-2 or TRBV6-3 to TRBJ1-1; 9 bases map to TRBD1. CDR3 sequence (DNA): TGTGCCAGCAGTTCCAACAGGGGGCGGACTGAAGCTTTCTTT. It yields the protein CASSSNRGRTEAFF.